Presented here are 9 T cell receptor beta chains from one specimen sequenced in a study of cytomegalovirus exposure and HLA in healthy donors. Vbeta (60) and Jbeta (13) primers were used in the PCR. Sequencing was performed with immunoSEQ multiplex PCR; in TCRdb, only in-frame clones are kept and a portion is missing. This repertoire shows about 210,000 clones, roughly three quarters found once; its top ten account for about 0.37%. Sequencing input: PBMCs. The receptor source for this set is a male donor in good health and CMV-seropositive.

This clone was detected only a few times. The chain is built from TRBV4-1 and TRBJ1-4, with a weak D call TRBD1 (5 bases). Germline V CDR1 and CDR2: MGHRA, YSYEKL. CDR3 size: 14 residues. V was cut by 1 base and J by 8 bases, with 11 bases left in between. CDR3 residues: CASSQAGTREKLFF. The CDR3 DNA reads TGCGCCAGCAGCCAAGCGGGGACTCGGGAAAAACTGTTTTTT.

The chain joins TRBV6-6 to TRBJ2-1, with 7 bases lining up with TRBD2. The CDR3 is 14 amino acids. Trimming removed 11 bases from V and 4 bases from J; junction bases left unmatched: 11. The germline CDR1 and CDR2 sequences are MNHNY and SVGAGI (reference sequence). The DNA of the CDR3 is TGTGCCTCTGGCGGCAGCGGGAATTACAATGAGCAGTTCTTC. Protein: CASGGSGNYNEQFF.

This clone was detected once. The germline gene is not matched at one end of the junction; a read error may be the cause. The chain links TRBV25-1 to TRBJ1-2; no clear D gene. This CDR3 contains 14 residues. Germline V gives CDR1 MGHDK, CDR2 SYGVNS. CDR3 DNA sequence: TGTGCCTGCAGCCGTGGTGGTTCGAGCTATGGCTACACCTTC. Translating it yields CACSRGGSSYGYTF.

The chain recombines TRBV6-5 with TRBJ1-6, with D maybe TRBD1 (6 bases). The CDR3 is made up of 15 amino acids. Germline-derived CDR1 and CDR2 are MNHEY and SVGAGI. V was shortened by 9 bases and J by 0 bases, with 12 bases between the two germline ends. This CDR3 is CASHRESSYNSPLHF. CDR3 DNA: TGTGCCAGTCACAGGGAAAGCTCCTATAATTCACCCCTCCACTTT.

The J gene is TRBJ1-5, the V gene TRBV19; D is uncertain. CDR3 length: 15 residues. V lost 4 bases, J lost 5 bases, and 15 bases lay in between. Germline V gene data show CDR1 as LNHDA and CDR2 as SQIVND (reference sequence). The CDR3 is CASSTTIPGDQPQHF. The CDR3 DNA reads TGTGCCAGTAGTACCACAATCCCCGGGGATCAGCCCCAGCATTTT.

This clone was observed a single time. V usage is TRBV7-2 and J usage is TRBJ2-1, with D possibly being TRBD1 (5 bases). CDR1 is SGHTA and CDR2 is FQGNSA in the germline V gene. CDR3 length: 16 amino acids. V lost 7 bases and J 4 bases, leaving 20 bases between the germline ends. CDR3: CASTPQAGSSYNEQFF. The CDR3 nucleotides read TGTGCCAGCACACCTCAAGCAGGGTCCTCTTACAATGAGCAGTTCTTC. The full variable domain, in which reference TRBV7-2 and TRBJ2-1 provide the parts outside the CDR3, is GAGVSQSPSNKVTEKGKDVELRCDPISGHTALYWYRQSLGQGLEFLIYFQGNSAPDKSGLPSDRFSAERTGGSVSTLTIQRTQQEDSAVYLCASTPQAGSSYNEQFFGPGTRLTVL.

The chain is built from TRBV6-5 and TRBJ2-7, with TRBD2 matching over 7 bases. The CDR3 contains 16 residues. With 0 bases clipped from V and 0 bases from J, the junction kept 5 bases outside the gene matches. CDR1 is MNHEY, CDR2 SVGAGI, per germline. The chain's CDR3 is CASSYSGGVPSYEQYF. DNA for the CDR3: TGTGCCAGCAGTTACTCGGGGGGGGTCCCCTCCTACGAGCAGTACTTC.

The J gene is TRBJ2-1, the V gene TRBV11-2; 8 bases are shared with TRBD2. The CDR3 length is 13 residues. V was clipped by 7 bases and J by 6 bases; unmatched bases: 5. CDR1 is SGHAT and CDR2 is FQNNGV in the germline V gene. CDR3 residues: CASKAGAGNEQFF. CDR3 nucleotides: TGTGCCAGCAAAGCGGGAGCAGGCAATGAGCAGTTCTTC.

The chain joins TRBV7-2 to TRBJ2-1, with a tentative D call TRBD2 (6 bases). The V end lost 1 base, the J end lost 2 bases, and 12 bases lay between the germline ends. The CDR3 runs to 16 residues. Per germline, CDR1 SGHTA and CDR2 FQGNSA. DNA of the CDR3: TGTGCCAGCAGCTTAGTTCGTCGGGAGCCCTACAATGAGCAGTTCTTC. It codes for CASSLVRREPYNEQFF.